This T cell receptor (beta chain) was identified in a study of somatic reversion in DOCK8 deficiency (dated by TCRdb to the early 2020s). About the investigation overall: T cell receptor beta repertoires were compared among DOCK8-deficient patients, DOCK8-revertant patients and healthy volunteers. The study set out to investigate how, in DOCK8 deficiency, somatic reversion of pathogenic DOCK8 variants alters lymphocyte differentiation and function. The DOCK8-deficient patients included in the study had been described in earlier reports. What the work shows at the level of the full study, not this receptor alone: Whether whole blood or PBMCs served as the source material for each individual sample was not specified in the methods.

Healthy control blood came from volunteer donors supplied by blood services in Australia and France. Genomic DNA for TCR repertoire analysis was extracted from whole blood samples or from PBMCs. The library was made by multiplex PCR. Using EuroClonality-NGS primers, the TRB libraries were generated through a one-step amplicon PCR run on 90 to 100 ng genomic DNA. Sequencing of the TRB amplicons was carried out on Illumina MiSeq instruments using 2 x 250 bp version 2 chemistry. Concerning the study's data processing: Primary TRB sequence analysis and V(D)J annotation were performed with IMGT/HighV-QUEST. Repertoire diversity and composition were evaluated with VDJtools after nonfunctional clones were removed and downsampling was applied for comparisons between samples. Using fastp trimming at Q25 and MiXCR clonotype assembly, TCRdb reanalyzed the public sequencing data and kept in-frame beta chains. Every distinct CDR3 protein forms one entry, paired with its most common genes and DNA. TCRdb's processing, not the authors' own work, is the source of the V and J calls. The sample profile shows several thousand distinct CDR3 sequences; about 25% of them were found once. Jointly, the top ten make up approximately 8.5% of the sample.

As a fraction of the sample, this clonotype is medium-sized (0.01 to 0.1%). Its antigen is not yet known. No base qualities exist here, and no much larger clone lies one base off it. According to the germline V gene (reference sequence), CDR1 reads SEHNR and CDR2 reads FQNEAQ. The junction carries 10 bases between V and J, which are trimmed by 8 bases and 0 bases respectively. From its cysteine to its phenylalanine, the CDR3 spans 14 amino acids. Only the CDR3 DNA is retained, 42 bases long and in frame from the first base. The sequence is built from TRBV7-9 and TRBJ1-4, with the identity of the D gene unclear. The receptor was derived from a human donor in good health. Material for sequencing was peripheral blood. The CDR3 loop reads CASGIRSTNEKLFF. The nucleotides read TGTGCCAGCGGAATCCGGTCAACTAATGAAAAACTGTTTTTT.